This T cell receptor (beta chain) was identified in a study of blood T cell repertoires in COVID-19. This table comes from immunoSEQ multiplex PCR, and its TCRdb copy is limited to in-frame clones, with some not included. The sample contains roughly 120,000 clones, about 87% of which appear only once. Germline-derived CDR1 and CDR2 are SGHRS and YFSETQ. V lost 0 bases, J lost 5 bases, and 11 bases lay in between. The CDR3 length is 14 residues. The sequencing input was peripheral blood. The TCR comes from a woman aged 70-85 years with acute or convalescent COVID-19. The chain couples TRBV5-1 to TRBJ2-5; D unresolved. CDR3 sequence reads: CASSLDLVVETQYF. In nucleotides, the CDR3 is TGCGCCAGCAGCTTGGACCTGGTAGTTGAGACCCAGTACTTC.